What follows is one T cell receptor beta chain and its context. Original processing notes: Researchers report that nucleated cell counts were estimated from reference gene primer amplification. Only in-frame clones appear in the TCRdb table, and some are missing; sequencing was by immunoSEQ multiplex PCR. V, J and clone size derive from that table, while D and trimming were established from the DNA sequence. This table holds about 320,000 clones, roughly nine tenths found once. This sample stems from a study of blood T cell repertoires in COVID-19. Study overall: Donors in the United States, Italy and Spain gave samples during acute or convalescent COVID-19.

Each exposed participant met a COVID-19 case in the 2 weeks preceding study entry. The CDR3 has 17 amino acids. Between the trimmed V and J ends, which lost 4 bases and 0 bases, there was a span of 16 bases. Per germline, CDR1 LNHNV and CDR2 YYDKDF (reference sequence). Sequencing was performed on PBMCs or T cells enriched from blood (not recorded which). J is TRBJ1-5 and V is TRBV15, with D maybe TRBD1 (6 bases). This sequence originates from a young woman who had been exposed to COVID-19. The CDR3 loop reads CATSTNMDSLSNQPQHF. DNA for the CDR3: TGTGCCACCAGCACTAACATGGACAGTCTTAGCAATCAGCCCCAGCATTTT.